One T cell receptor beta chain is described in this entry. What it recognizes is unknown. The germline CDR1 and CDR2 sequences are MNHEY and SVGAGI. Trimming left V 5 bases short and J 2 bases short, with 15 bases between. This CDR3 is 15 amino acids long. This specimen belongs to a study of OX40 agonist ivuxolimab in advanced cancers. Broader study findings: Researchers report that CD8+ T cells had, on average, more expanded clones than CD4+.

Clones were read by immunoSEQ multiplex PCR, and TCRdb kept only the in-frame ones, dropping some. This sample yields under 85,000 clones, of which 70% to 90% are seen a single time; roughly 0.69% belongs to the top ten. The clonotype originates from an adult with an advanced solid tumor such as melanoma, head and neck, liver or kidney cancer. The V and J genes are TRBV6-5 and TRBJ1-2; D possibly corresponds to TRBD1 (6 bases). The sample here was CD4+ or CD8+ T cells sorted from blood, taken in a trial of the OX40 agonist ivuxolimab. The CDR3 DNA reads TGTGCCAGCAGTCGCTACAGGGTTGGGAACTATGGCTACACCTTC. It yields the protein CASSRYRVGNYGYTF.